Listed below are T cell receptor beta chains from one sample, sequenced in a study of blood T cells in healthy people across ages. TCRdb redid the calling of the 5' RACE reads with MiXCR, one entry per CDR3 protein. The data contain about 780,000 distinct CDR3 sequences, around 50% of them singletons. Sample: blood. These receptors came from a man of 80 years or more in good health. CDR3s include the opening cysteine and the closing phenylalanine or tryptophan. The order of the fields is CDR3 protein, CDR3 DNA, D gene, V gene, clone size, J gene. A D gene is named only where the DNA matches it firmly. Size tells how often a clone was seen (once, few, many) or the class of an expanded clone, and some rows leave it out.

CDR3: CASSERTTEETQYF
DNA: TGTGCCAGCAGTGAGCGTACGACAGAAGAGACCCAGTACTTC
D: .
V: TRBV2
size: .
J: TRBJ2-5

CDR3: CASSPSQNTDTRYF
DNA: TGTGCCAGCTCACCATCGCAGAACACAGATACGCGGTATTTT
D: .
V: TRBV18
size: .
J: TRBJ2-3

CDR3: CASSGDGTRDIGTQYF
DNA: TGTGCCAGCAGCGGCGACGGGACTAGGGACATCGGGACCCAGTACTTC
D: TRBD2
V: TRBV7-2
size: .
J: TRBJ2-5

CDR3: CASISPTPMYNEQFF
DNA: TGTGCCAGCATCTCGCCCACCCCCATGTACAATGAGCAGTTCTTC
D: .
V: TRBV28
size: .
J: TRBJ2-1

CDR3: CASNDRDGGGYTF
DNA: TGTGCCAGCAACGACAGGGATGGGGGCGGCTACACCTTC
D: TRBD1
V: TRBV6-2/TRBV6-3
size: .
J: TRBJ1-2

CDR3: CASSFRGLAGGTGANVLTF
DNA: TGCGCCAGCAGCTTCCGGGGACTAGCGGGAGGTACTGGGGCCAACGTCCTGACTTTC
D: TRBD2
V: TRBV5-1
size: .
J: TRBJ2-6

CDR3: CASSVSTGLGNIQYF
DNA: TGTGCCAGCAGTGTATCGACAGGGCTCGGAAACATTCAGTACTTC
D: TRBD1
V: TRBV12-3/TRBV12-4
size: .
J: TRBJ2-4

CDR3: CASSLVREINEQFF
DNA: TGTGCCAGCAGCTTAGTTAGGGAGATTAATGAGCAGTTCTTC
D: .
V: TRBV7-2
size: .
J: TRBJ2-1

CDR3: CATTTSGYNEQFF
DNA: TGTGCCACCACGACTAGCGGCTACAATGAGCAGTTCTTC
D: TRBD2
V: TRBV24-1
size: .
J: TRBJ2-1

CDR3: CSAISGAGQPQHF
DNA: TGCAGTGCAATTTCGGGGGCGGGACAGCCCCAGCATTTT
D: .
V: TRBV20-1
size: few
J: TRBJ1-5

CDR3: CASSWGTDYGYTF
DNA: TGTGCCAGCAGTTGGGGAACAGACTATGGCTACACCTTC
D: .
V: TRBV7-2
size: few
J: TRBJ1-2

CDR3: CASSYGSGGSTDTQYF
DNA: TGTGCCAGCAGTTACGGTAGCGGGGGAAGCACAGATACGCAGTATTTT
D: TRBD2
V: TRBV6-6
size: few
J: TRBJ2-3

CDR3: CSARTSGRSDTQYF
DNA: TGCAGTGCTAGGACTAGCGGCAGATCAGATACGCAGTATTTT
D: TRBD2
V: TRBV20-1
size: .
J: TRBJ2-3

CDR3: CASRQYLDSLIRNTEAFF
DNA: TGTGCCAGCAGGCAATACTTGGACAGTTTGATCAGGAACACTGAAGCTTTCTTT
D: .
V: TRBV6-2/TRBV6-3
size: .
J: TRBJ1-1

CDR3: CASSLTSLAGLYQETQYF
DNA: TGTGCCAGCAGTTTAACGTCCCTAGCGGGGTTGTACCAAGAGACCCAGTACTTC
D: TRBD2
V: TRBV27
size: few
J: TRBJ2-5